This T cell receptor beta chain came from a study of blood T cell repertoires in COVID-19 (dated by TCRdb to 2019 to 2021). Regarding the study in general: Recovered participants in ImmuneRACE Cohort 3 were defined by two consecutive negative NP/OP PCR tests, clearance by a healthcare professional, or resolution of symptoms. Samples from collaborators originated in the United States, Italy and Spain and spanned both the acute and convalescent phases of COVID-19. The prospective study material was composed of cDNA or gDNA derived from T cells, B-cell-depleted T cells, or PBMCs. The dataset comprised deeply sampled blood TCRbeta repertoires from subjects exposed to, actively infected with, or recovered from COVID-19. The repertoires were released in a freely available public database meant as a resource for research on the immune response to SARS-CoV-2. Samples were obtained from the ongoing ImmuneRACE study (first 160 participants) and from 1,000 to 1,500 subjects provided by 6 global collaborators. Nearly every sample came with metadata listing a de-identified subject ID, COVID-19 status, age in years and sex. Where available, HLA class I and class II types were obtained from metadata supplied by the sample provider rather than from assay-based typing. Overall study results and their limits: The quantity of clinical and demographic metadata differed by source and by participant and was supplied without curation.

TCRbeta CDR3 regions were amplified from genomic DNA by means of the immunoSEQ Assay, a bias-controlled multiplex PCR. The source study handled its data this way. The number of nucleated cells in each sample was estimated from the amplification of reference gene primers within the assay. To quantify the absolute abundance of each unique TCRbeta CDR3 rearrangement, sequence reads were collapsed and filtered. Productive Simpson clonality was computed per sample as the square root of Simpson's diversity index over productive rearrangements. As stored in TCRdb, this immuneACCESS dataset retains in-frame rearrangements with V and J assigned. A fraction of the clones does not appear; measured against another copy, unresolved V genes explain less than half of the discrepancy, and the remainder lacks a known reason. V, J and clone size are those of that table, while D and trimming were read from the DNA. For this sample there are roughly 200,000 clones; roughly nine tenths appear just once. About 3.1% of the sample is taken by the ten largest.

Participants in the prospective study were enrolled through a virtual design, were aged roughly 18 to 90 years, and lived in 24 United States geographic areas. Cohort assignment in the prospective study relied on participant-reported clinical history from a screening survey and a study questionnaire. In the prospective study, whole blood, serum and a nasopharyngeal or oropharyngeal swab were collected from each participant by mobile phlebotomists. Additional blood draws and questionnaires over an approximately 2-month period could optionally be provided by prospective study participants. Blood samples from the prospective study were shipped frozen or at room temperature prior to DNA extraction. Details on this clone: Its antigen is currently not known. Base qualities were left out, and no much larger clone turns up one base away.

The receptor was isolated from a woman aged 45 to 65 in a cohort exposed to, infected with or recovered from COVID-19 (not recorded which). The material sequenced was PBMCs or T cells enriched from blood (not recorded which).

CDR3 sequence: CASSLSRGWQPQHF. Read as DNA, the sequence is TGTGCCAGCAGTCTCTCTCGGGGTTGGCAGCCCCAGCATTTT. This chain joins TRBV7-8 to TRBJ1-5; the D gene cannot be resolved reliably. Including cysteine and phenylalanine, the CDR3 has 14 amino acids. The CDR3 DNA has 42 bases and is translated from base 1. V lost 6 bases and J lost 7 bases; the stretch between them is 16 bases long. In the germline V gene, CDR1 corresponds to SGHVS and CDR2 to FQNEAQ.